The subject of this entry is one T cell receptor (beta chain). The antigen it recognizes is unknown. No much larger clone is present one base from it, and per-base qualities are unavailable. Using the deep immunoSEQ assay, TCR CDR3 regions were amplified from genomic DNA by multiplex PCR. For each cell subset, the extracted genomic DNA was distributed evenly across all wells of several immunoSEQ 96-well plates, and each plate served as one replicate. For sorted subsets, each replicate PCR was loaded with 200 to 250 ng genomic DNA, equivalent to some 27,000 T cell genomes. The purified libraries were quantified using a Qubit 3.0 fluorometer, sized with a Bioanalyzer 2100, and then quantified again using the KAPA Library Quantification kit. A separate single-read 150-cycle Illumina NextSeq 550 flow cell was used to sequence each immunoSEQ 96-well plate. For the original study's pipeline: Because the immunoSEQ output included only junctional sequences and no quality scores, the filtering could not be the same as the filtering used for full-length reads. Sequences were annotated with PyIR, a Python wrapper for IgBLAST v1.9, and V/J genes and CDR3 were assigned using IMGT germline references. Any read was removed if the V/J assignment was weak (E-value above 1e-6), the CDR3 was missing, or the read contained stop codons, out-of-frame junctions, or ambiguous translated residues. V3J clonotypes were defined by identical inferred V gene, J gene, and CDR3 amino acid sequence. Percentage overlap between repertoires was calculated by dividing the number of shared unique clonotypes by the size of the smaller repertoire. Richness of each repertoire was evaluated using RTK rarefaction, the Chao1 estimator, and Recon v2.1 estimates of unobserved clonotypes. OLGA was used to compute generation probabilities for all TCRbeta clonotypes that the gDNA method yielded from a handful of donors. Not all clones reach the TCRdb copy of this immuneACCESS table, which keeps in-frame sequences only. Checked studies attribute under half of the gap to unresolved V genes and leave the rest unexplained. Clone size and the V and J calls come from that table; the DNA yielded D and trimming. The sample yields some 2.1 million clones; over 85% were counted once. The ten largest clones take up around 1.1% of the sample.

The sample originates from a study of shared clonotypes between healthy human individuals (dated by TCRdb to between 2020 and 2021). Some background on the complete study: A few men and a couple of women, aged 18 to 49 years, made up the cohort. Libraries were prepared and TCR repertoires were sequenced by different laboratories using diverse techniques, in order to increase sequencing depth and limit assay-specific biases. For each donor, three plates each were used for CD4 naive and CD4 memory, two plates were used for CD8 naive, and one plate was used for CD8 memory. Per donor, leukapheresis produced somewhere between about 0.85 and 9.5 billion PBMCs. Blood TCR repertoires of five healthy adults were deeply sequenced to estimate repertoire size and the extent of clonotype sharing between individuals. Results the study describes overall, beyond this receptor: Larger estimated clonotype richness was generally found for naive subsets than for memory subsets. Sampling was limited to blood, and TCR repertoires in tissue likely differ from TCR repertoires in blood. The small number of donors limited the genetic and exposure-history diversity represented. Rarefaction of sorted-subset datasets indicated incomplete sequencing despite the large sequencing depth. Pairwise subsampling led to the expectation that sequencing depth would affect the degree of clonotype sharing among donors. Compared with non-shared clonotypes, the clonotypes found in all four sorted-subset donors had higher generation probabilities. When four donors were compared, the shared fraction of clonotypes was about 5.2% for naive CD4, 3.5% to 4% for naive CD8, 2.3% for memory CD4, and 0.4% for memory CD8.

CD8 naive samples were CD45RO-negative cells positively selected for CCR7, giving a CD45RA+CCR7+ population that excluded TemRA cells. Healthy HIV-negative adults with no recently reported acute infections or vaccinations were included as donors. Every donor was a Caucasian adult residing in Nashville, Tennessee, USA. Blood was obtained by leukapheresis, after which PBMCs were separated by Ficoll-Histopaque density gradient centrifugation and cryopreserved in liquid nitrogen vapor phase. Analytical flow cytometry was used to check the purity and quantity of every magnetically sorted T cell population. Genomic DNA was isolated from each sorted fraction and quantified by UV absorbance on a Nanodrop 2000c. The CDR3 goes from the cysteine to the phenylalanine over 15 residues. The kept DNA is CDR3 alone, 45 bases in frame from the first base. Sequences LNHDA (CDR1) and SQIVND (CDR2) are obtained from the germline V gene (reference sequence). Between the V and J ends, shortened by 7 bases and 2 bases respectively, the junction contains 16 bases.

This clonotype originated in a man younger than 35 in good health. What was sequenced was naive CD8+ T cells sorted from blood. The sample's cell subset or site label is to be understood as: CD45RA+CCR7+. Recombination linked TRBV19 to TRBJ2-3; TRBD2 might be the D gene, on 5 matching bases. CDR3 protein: CASMAGVASTDTQYF. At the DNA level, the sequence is TGTGCCAGTATGGCCGGGGTCGCATCCACAGATACGCAGTATTTT.